This TCR beta chain was observed in a study of vaccination effects on CD4 cells after COVID-19. Study-wide background: The patients, a few convalescent individuals, were sampled early and late after vaccination. Culturing of about 2 million PBMC per well took place with around 9.6 IU/ml IL-2 and approximately 9.9 ug/ml peptides.

Comment on this clone: Its antigen is as yet unknown.

Following culture for about 11 days, CD4+ T cells were isolated. By PCR, the person was confirmed to have had SARS-CoV-2 infection between March and December 2020. Either the BNT162b2 or mRNA-1273 vaccine was given to participants in two doses. On both days 3 and 7, half of the culture medium was replaced with IL-2 medium. Some clones are missing from TCRdb's copy, which holds only in-frame ones; the method was immunoSEQ multiplex PCR. The sample has 45,000 to 55,000 clones, 65% to 75% seen once; the top ten hold 5.4%. Study-wide results and caveats: Infection-derived and vaccine-derived clones contracted markedly late after vaccination.

The receptor was isolated from a human donor who had a prior SARS-CoV-2 infection. Source: CD4+ T cells from PBMCs cultured without peptide, taken after COVID-19 vaccination.

CDR3 amino acids: CAWSLGLPYEQYF. As DNA, the CDR3 is TGTGCCTGGAGCCTCGGACTTCCCTACGAGCAGTACTTC. This chain links TRBV30 with TRBJ2-7, with D possibly matching TRBD2 (5 bases). In germline, CDR1 is GTSNPN, CDR2 SVGIG (reference sequence). This CDR3 has 13 residues. Trimming removed 3 bases at V and 2 bases at J, with 11 bases between.